This is a list of T cell receptor beta chains from one sample in a study of blood T cell repertoires in COVID-19. Repertoires were generated with immunoSEQ multiplex PCR, while TCRdb's copy carries only in-frame clones and drops some. The sample includes 200,000 to 250,000 clones, around four fifths of them seen just once. The sample comprised peripheral blood. The receptors shown here come from a middle-aged woman with active or convalescent COVID-19. Both conserved end residues are part of each CDR3. The D gene is left open where the match is weak. Clone size appears in some rows only: once, few, many, or a class for an expanded clone.

>TRBJ2-4|TRBD1|TRBV7-2|-
CASSYRTGENIQYF
TGTGCCAGCAGCTACCGGACAGGGGAGAACATTCAGTACTTC
>TRBJ1-2|-|TRBV7-8|few
CASSSGRSQGNYGYTF
TGTGCCAGCAGCTCCGGGAGGTCCCAGGGTAACTATGGCTACACCTTC
>TRBJ1-2|TRBD1|TRBV19|few
CASTLTGADGYTF
TGTGCCAGTACTCTGACAGGGGCGGATGGCTACACCTTC
>TRBJ1-3|-|TRBV7-2|-
CASSRDSVPGNTIYF
TGTGCCAGCAGCCGGGACTCAGTCCCTGGAAACACCATATATTTT
>TRBJ2-5|-|TRBV29-1|-
CSSFWGDQETQYF
TGCAGCTCCTTTTGGGGGGATCAAGAGACCCAGTACTTC
>TRBJ1-2|-|TRBV7-9|-
CASSARQDLYGYTF
TGTGCCAGCAGCGCCAGACAGGACCTCTATGGCTACACCTTC
>TRBJ1-4|TRBD1|TRBV12-5|-
CASGSRGQGEKLFF
TGTGCTAGTGGCAGTAGGGGACAGGGTGAAAAACTGTTTTTT
>TRBJ1-2|-|TRBV6-4|-
CASSDSNRLNGYTF
TGTGCCAGCAGTGACTCGAACAGATTGAATGGCTACACCTTC
>TRBJ2-7|TRBD1|TRBV12-3/TRBV12-4|-
CASRQGVYYEQYF
TGTGCCAGCAGGCAGGGGGTTTACTACGAGCAGTACTTC
>TRBJ2-5|TRBD2|TRBV5-1|-
CASSLGAGVAETQYF
TGCGCCAGCAGCTTGGGGGCGGGGGTAGCAGAGACCCAGTACTTC
>TRBJ1-5|-|TRBV6-5|-
CASSPGGGNQPQHF
TGTGCCAGCAGCCCGGGGGGAGGGAATCAGCCCCAGCATTTT
>TRBJ1-2|TRBD1|TRBV5-6|-
CASSSGTGLGYGYTF
TGTGCCAGCAGCTCTGGGACAGGGTTAGGTTATGGCTACACCTTC
>TRBJ2-2|TRBD2|TRBV29-1|-
CSVTLAANTGELFF
TGCAGCGTAACGCTAGCGGCGAACACCGGGGAGCTGTTTTTT
>TRBJ1-4|-|TRBV5-1|-
CASSSSGAGNEKLFF
TGCGCCAGCAGCTCCTCAGGGGCAGGAAACGAAAAACTGTTTTTT
>TRBJ2-5|TRBD1|TRBV5-4|-
CASSIDREETQYF
TGTGCCAGCAGCATTGACAGGGAGGAGACCCAGTACTTC
>TRBJ1-6|TRBD1|TRBV6-5|-
CASSFRDRGPLHF
TGTGCCAGCAGTTTCCGGGACAGGGGGCCCCTCCACTTT